This T cell receptor (beta chain) was recorded in a study of blood T cell repertoires in COVID-19. As for the study in general: Spain, Italy and the United States supplied samples that represented acute and convalescent COVID-19. Nucleic acid was either cDNA or gDNA, and it came from T cells, B-cell-depleted T cells, or PBMCs.

The Seattle patients joined while their infection was active and were tracked longitudinally afterward. The CDR3 extends over 14 amino acids. V lost 1 base, J lost 3 bases, and 9 bases lay in between. Germline V CDR1 and CDR2: SGHDN, FVKESK. Some clones are missing from TCRdb's copy, which holds only in-frame ones; the method was immunoSEQ multiplex PCR. Here the sample spans approximately 180,000 clones, approximately 80% being singletons. The rearrangement uses TRBV14 and TRBJ1-2; D gene ambiguous. The TCR comes from an elderly woman with COVID-19, enrolled during active disease. The sequenced sample was peripheral blood. CDR3 sequence: CASSQGLLDYGYTF. The CDR3 nucleotides read TGTGCCAGCAGCCAAGGGCTTCTTGACTATGGCTACACCTTC.